A selection of T cell receptor beta chains follows, all from one sample in a study of blood T cell repertoires in COVID-19. Sequenced by immunoSEQ multiplex PCR; TCRdb stores in-frame clones only, minus some. The repertoire holds some 270,000 clones, around 89% seen once, with under 0.95% in the top ten. The sample comprised peripheral blood. The receptors derive from a man aged 30-40 years with acute or convalescent COVID-19. CDR3s include the opening cysteine and the closing phenylalanine or tryptophan. The D gene is left open where the match is weak. Not every row has a clone size; where given, it reads once, few, many or a size class.

J gene | V gene | clone size | D gene | CDR3 protein | CDR3 DNA
TRBJ2-4 | TRBV28 | few | - | CASSPGFLKNIQYF | TGTGCCAGCAGTCCCGGGTTCCTCAAAAACATTCAGTACTTC
TRBJ2-1 | TRBV5-8 | - | TRBD2 | CASSLVWIGGSPYNEQFF | TGTGCCAGCAGCTTGGTTTGGATTGGCGGGAGCCCCTACAATGAGCAGTTCTTC
TRBJ2-1 | TRBV11-2 | - | TRBD1 | CASSTRTGGGYNEQFF | TGTGCCAGCAGCACCCGGACAGGGGGCGGCTACAATGAGCAGTTCTTC
TRBJ1-1 | TRBV7-9 | - | - | CASSPFINTEAFF | TGTGCCAGCAGCCCTTTTATAAACACTGAAGCTTTCTTT
TRBJ2-3 | TRBV28 | - | - | CASTPVTAPLGDTQYF | TGTGCCAGCACCCCGGTGACAGCACCCTTAGGGGATACGCAGTATTTT
TRBJ2-1 | TRBV19 | once | - | CASSISAFDEQFF | TGTGCCAGTAGTATATCCGCGTTTGATGAGCAGTTCTTC
TRBJ1-3 | TRBV4-1 | - | - | CASSQPARDAGNTIYF | TGCGCCAGCAGCCAACCCGCCAGGGATGCTGGAAACACCATATATTTT
TRBJ2-7 | TRBV28 | - | TRBD1 | CASSLRQGRSYEQYF | TGTGCCAGCAGTCTCCGACAGGGACGCTCCTACGAGCAGTACTTC
TRBJ2-7 | TRBV20-1 | - | - | CSASVYQDPFYEQYF | TGCAGTGCTAGTGTATATCAGGATCCATTCTACGAGCAGTACTTC
TRBJ1-1 | TRBV5-1 | - | TRBD1 | CASSADRGRTEAFF | TGCGCCAGCAGCGCCGACAGGGGAAGGACTGAAGCTTTCTTT
TRBJ2-1 | TRBV28 | - | TRBD1 | CASGGRGKNEQFF | TGTGCCAGCGGTGGCAGGGGGAAAAATGAGCAGTTCTTC
TRBJ1-2 | TRBV28 | - | TRBD1 | CASSWDRNYGYTF | TGTGCCAGCAGTTGGGACAGGAACTATGGCTACACCTTC
TRBJ2-5 | TRBV19 | once | TRBD2 | CASSRGLAGGPSRETQYF | TGTGCCAGTAGTAGGGGACTAGCGGGAGGGCCATCCAGGGAGACCCAGTACTTC
TRBJ1-3 | TRBV18 | few | TRBD1 | CASSRTGYGNTIYF | TGTGCCAGCTCACGGACAGGTTATGGAAACACCATATATTTT
TRBJ1-3 | TRBV7-8 | - | - | CASSLGEGYSGNTIYF | TGTGCCAGCAGCTTAGGGGAGGGATACTCTGGAAACACCATATATTTT
TRBJ1-1 | TRBV3-1/TRBV3-2 | - | TRBD1 | CASSQVGTVETEAFF | TGTGCCAGCAGCCAAGTCGGGACAGTAGAGACTGAAGCTTTCTTT
TRBJ2-2 | TRBV9 | - | TRBD2 | CASSDPSGANTGELFF | TGTGCCAGCAGCGACCCTAGCGGAGCGAACACCGGGGAGCTGTTTTTT
TRBJ2-1 | TRBV6-1 | - | TRBD1 | CASSEGGQVYNEQFF | TGTGCCAGCAGTGAAGGAGGACAGGTCTACAATGAGCAGTTCTTC
TRBJ2-7 | TRBV19 | - | TRBD2 | CASSMGQGRGAYEQYF | TGTGCCAGTAGTATGGGCCAAGGACGGGGGGCCTACGAGCAGTACTTC
TRBJ2-6 | TRBV29-1 | - | - | CSAAREPGANVLTF | TGCAGCGCCGCGAGGGAACCTGGGGCCAACGTCCTGACTTTC
TRBJ1-2 | TRBV30 | - | - | CAWQLLRDTSGYTF | TGTGCCTGGCAGCTCTTAAGAGACACCAGTGGCTACACCTTC
TRBJ2-2 | TRBV14 | once | - | CASSQVFAGELFF | TGTGCCAGCAGCCAAGTCTTTGCCGGGGAGCTGTTTTTT